One sample yielded the 17 T cell receptor beta chains listed below, sequenced in a study of B cell selection in AIRE deficiency (dated by TCRdb to between 2018 and 2021). Conventional CD4 T cells were sorted as CD4+CD127+ cells. Library construction relied on the immunoSEQ multiplex PCR assay. TCRdb provides this immuneACCESS table in a form limited to in-frame rearrangements. Some clones are lacking; in checked studies, under half of them reflect an unresolved V gene, and why the rest are absent is not known. For this sample the table gives roughly 25,000 clones, of which roughly 95% were detected only once. The ten top clones hold 0.2% to 0.25% of the sample. The specimen sequenced was CD4+CD127+ conventional T cells sorted from PBMCs. The source of these receptors is a human donor in good health.

This clone came up once. V gene TRBV7-6 combines with J gene TRBJ2-1; D remains unclear. The CDR3 extends over 16 amino acids. Germline V CDR1 and CDR2: SGHVS, FNYEAQ. Deletions cut 5 bases from V and 8 bases from J, with 22 bases between. CDR3 protein: CASSPRLPQGWDEQFF. The CDR3 nucleotides are TGTGCCAGCAGCCCCCGACTCCCCCAAGGATGGGATGAGCAGTTCTTC.

J is TRBJ1-1 and V is TRBV7-9; a weak D match, TRBD1 (6 bases). The CDR3 spans 14 residues. Trimming shortened V by 5 bases and J by 1 base, and 11 bases separated the two germline ends. Germline V gives CDR1 SEHNR, CDR2 FQNEAQ (reference sequence). Here the CDR3 DNA reads TGTGCCAGCAGCCACCCGACAGGGAACACTGAAGCTTTCTTT. Its translation: CASSHPTGNTEAFF.

CDR3 residues: CSVEDPPEQYF. CDR3 in DNA: TGCAGCGTTGAAGATCCCCCTGAGCAGTACTTC. The rearrangement joins TRBV29-1 to TRBJ2-7; D is unclear. The CDR3 is 11 residues long. The V end lost 0 bases, the J end lost 7 bases, and 7 bases lay between the germline ends. The V gene's germline CDR1 is SQVTM and CDR2 ANQGSEA.

The rearrangement links TRBV7-2 to TRBJ2-7, with D unclear. This CDR3 comprises 14 residues. Germline V CDR1 and CDR2: SGHTA, FQGNSA. The V end lost 1 base, the J end lost 0 bases, and 7 bases lay between the germline ends. CDR3 amino acids: CASSLVSSSYEQYF. The DNA of the CDR3 is TGTGCCAGCAGCTTAGTGTCCAGCTCCTACGAGCAGTACTTC.

This chain's CDR3 is CASSLGNMNTEAFF. The CDR3 nucleotides are TGTGCCAGCAGCTTAGGGAATATGAACACTGAAGCTTTCTTT. This chain joins TRBV11-2 and TRBJ1-1; D ambiguous. The V and J ends lost 1 base and 0 bases respectively, with 6 bases between them. Germline loops: CDR1 SGHAT, CDR2 FQNNGV. CDR3 length equals 14 residues.

V is TRBV19 and J is TRBJ1-5; D is undetermined. V was pared by 1 base and J by 2 bases, with 15 bases between. This CDR3 is 17 amino acids long. Germline V gene sequence: CDR1 LNHDA, CDR2 SQIVND (reference sequence). The CDR3 is CASSIGRANSGNQPQHF. The CDR3, as DNA: TGTGCCAGTAGTATAGGCCGAGCGAACAGCGGCAATCAGCCCCAGCATTTT.

The gene calls are TRBV7-8 and TRBJ2-1; TRBD2 agrees at 11 bases. This CDR3 comprises 19 residues. Germline V gene data show CDR1 as SGHVS and CDR2 as FQNEAQ. V shed 6 bases and J 1 base; nucleotides not matched to a gene: 14. CDR3 nucleotide sequence: TGTGCCAGCAGGGCTTCGAGACTAGCGGGATGGAGGTCCTACAATGAGCAGTTCTTC. It encodes CASRASRLAGWRSYNEQFF.

The chain is built from TRBV28 and TRBJ1-2, with D unresolved. The V gene lost 1 base and the J gene lost 4 bases, with 7 bases spanning the gap. CDR3 size: 13 residues. CDR1 is MDHEN and CDR2 is SYDVKM in the germline V gene. The CDR3 DNA reads as TGTGCCAGCAGTTTATCGGCGGCCTATGGCTACACCTTC. Protein sequence: CASSLSAAYGYTF.

The chain is built from TRBV5-1 and TRBJ2-2; D possibly corresponds to TRBD2 (6 bases). Germline V CDR1 and CDR2: SGHRS, YFSETQ. The CDR3 loop spans 17 amino acids. The germline V and J ends were trimmed by 0 bases and 0 bases, with 12 bases remaining between them. The CDR3 loop reads CASSLGRTGANTGELFF. CDR3 DNA: TGCGCCAGCAGCTTGGGAAGGACGGGGGCGAACACCGGGGAGCTGTTTTTT.

The J gene is TRBJ1-4, the V gene TRBV6-1, with a possible D match to TRBD1 (6 bases). The CDR3 contains 14 residues. V was cut by 6 bases and J by 3 bases, with 11 bases left in between. Germline loops: CDR1 MNHNS, CDR2 SASEGT. This CDR3 is CASSQGIANEKLFF. DNA of the CDR3: TGTGCCAGCAGCCAGGGGATAGCTAATGAAAAACTGTTTTTT.

The chain has TRBV6-5 and TRBJ2-7; 8 nucleotides align to TRBD2. Trimming cost V 6 bases and J 2 bases; bases outside gene matches: 9. The CDR3 loop spans 15 amino acids. Germline values: CDR1 MNHEY, CDR2 SVGAGI. The CDR3 DNA reads as TGTGCCAGCAGCCAAAGCGGGAGTGTACCCTACGAGCAGTACTTC. This translates into CASSQSGSVPYEQYF.

The chain carries TRBV7-2 and TRBJ2-2; TRBD1 agrees at 8 bases. CDR1 and CDR2 (germline): SGHTA, FQGNSA. The CDR3 contains 14 residues. V lost 5 bases, J lost 8 bases, and 7 bases stayed unmatched. As DNA, the CDR3 is TGTGCCAGCAGCCGGGACAGGAGGGAAGGGGAGCTGTTTTTT. Translating it yields CASSRDRREGELFF.

CDR3 coding DNA: TGTGCCAGCAGCTTAGCGCTCGGCGGGTACACAGATACGCAGTATTTT. Residues: CASSLALGGYTDTQYF. This sequence joins TRBV7-9 and TRBJ2-3; D may be TRBD2 (5 bases). The CDR3 totals 16 residues. The germline V gene has CDR1 SEHNR and CDR2 FQNEAQ (reference sequence). Trimming removed 0 bases from V and 2 bases from J, with 12 bases in between.

The V call is TRBV18, the J call TRBJ1-4; weak D call: TRBD1 (5 bases). This CDR3 spans 15 amino acids. CDR1 and CDR2 from the germline V gene are KGHSH and LQKENI. V lost 1 base and J lost 0, with 6 bases in between. The CDR3 sequence is CASSPRGATNEKLFF. The DNA for the CDR3 is TGTGCCAGCTCACCACGGGGGGCAACTAATGAAAAACTGTTTTTT.

The rearrangement joins TRBV5-6 to TRBJ2-5; 11 nucleotides align to TRBD1. CDR3 length equals 17 residues. Trimming cost V 0 bases and J 4 bases; bases outside gene matches: 8. The germline CDR1 and CDR2 sequences are SGHDT and YYEEEE. The CDR3 coding sequence is TGTGCCAGCAGCTTGGTGGGACAGGGGGTATCTGTAGAGACCCAGTACTTC. Its translation: CASSLVGQGVSVETQYF.

The chain couples TRBV7-9 to TRBJ1-1, with D possibly TRBD1 on 5 matching bases. The CDR3 has 13 amino acids. Trimming cost V 7 bases and J 4 bases, with 13 bases left between them. Germline CDR1 reads SEHNR; CDR2 reads FQNEAQ (reference sequence). CDR3 DNA: TGTGCCAGCACAAGGGGTACTCGCACTGAAGCTTTCTTT. Translation gives CASTRGTRTEAFF.

The chain has TRBV10-2 and TRBJ1-5, with 7 bases that match TRBD1. Germline loops: CDR1 WSHSY, CDR2 SAAADI. V shed 6 bases and J 4 bases; nucleotides not matched to a gene: 9. The CDR3 spans 15 residues. CDR3 amino acids: CASSYSGTDNQPQHF. CDR3 coding DNA: TGCGCCAGCAGCTACTCCGGGACAGATAATCAGCCCCAGCATTTT.